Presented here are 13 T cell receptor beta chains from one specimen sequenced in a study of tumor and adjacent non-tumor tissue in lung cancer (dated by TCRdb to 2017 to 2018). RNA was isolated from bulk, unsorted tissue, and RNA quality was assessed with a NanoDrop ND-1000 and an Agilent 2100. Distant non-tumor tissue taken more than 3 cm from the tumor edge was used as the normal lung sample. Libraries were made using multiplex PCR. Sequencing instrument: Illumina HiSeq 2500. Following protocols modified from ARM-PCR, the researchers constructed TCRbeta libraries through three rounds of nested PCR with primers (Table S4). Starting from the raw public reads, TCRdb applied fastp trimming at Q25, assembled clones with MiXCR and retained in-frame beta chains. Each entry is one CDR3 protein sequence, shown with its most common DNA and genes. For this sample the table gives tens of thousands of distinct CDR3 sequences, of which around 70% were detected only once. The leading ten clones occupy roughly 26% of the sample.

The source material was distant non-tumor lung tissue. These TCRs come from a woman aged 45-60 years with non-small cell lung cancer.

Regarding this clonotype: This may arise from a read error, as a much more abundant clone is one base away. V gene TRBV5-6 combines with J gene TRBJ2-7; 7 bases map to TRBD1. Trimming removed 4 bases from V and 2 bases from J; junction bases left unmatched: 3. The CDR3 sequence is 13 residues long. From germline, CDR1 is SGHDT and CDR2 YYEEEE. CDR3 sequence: CASSRQGPYEQYF. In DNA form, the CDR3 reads TGTGCCAGCAGCCGACAGGGTCCCTACGAGCAGTACTTC. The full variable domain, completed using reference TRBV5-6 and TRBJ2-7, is DAGVTQSPTHLIKTRGQQVTLRCSPKSGHDTVSWYQQALGQGPQFIFQYYEEEERQRGNFPDRFSGHQFPNYSSELNVNALLLGDSALYLCASSRQGPYEQYFGPGTRLTVT.

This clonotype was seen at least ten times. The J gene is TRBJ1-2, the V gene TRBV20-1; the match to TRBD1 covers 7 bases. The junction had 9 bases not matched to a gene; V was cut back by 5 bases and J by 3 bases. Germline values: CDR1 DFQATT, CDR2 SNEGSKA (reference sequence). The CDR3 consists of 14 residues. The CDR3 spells CSALHDREDYGYTF. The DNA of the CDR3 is TGCAGTGCTTTACACGACAGGGAGGACTATGGCTACACCTTC.

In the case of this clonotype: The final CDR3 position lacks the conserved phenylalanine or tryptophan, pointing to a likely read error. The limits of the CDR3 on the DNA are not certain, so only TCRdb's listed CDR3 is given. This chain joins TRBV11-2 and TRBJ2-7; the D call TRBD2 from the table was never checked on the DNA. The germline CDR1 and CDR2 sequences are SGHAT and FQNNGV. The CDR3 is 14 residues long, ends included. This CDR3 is CANSLLAGGYAQYS.

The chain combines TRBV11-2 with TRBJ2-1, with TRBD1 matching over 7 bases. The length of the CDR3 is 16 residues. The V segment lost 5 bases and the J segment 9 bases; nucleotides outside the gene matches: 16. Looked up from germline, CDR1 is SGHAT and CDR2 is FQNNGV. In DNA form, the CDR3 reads TGTGCCAGCAGCCTGATGATACTAGTGGGGGACAGTGAGCAGTTCTTC. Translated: CASSLMILVGDSEQFF.

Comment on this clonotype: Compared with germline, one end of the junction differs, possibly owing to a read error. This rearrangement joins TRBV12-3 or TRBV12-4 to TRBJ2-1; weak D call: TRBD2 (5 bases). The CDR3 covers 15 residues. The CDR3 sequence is CASSCGPSRSNDQFF. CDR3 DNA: TGTGCCAGCAGTTGTGGCCCTAGCAGGAGCAATGATCAGTTCTTC.

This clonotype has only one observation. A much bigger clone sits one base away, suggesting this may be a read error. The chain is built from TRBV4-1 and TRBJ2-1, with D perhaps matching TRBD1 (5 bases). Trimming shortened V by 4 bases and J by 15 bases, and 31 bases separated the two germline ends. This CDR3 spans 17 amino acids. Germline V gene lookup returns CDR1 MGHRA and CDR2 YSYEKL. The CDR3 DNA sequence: TGCGCCAGCAGCCTCAAGGAGTGCTGCGACAGCCTCTCCGGGCGGTTCTTC. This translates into CASSLKECCDSLSGRFF.

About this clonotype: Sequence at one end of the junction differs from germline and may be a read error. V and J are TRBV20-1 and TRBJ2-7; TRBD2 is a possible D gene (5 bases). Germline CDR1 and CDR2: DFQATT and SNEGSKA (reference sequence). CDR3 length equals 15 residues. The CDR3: CSATRRGTSSYEQYF. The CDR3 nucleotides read TGCAGTGCTACCCGCCGGGGTACCTCTTCCTACGAGCAGTATTTC.

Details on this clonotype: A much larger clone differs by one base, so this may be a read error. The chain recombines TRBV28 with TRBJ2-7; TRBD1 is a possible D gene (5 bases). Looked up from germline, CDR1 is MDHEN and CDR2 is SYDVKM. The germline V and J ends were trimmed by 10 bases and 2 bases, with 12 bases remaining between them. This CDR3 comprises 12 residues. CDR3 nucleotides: TGTGCCACCAACAGGACCACCTACGAGCAGTACTTC. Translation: CATNRTTYEQYF.

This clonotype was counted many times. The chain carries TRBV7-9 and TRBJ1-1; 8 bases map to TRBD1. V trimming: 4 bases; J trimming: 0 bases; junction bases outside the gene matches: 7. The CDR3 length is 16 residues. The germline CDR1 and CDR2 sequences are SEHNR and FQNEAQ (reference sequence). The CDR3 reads CASSSTRTGLNTEAFF. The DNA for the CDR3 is TGTGCCAGCAGCTCCACCCGGACAGGGCTGAACACTGAAGCTTTCTTT.

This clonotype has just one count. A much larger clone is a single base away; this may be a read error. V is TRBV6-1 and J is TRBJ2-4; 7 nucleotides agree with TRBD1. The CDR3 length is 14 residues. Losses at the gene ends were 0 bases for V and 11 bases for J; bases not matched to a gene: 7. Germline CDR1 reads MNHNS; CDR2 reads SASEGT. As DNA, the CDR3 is TGTGCCAGCAGTGAAGCCCGACAGGGTGGATTTCAGTACTTC. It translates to CASSEARQGGFQYF.

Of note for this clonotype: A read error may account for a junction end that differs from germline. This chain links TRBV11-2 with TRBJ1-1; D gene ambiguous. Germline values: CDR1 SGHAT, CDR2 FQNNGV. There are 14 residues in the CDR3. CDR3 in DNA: TGTGTCAGCAGCTTAGCCGATAGTATCACTGAAGCTTTCTTT. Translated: CVSSLADSITEAFF.

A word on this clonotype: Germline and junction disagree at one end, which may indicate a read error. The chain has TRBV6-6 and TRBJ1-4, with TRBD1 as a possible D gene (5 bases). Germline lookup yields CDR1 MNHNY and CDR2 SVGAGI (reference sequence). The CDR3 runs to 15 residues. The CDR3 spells CARSSPRGVNEKVFF. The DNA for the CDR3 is TGTGCCAGAAGTTCCCCCCGAGGGGTCAATGAAAAAGTGTTTTTT.

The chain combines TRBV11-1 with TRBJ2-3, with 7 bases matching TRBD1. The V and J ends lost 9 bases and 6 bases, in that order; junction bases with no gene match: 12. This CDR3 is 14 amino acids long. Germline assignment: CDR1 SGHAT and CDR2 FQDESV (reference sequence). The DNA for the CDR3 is TGTGCCAGGAGGTTAGTTACAGGGGCTGATACGCAGTATTTT. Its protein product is CARRLVTGADTQYF.